This T cell receptor beta chain was sequenced for a study of blood T cell repertoires in COVID-19. Study-level information: COVID-19 samples from acute and convalescent phases originated in the United States, Italy and Spain. T cells, B-cell-depleted T cells, or PBMCs provided the cDNA or gDNA that served as material.

CDR3 size: 14 residues. V dropped 8 bases and J dropped 4; count of bases not matched to a gene: 4. The germline V gene has CDR1 SEHNR and CDR2 FQNEAQ (reference sequence). Generated by immunoSEQ multiplex PCR, the TCRdb table keeps only in-frame clones and is missing some. This table has tens of thousands of clones, about nine tenths appearing once. Source material: peripheral blood. The V and J genes are TRBV7-9 and TRBJ1-5, with TRBD1 matching over 11 bases. This TCR came from a man older than 75 with acute or convalescent COVID-19. The CDR3 region has the DNA TGTGCCAGCTTGGGACAGGGGGAGAATCAGCCCCAGCATTTT. It encodes CASLGQGENQPQHF.